These 3 T cell receptor beta chains came from one sample sequenced in a study of T cells after yellow fever vaccination. TCRdb analysed the 5' RACE reads with MiXCR anew, one entry per CDR3 protein. The repertoire has approximately 510,000 distinct CDR3 sequences, 21% of them found once; the top ten carry less than 20%. This specimen was PBMCs, taken roughly 20 days after the first yellow fever vaccination. Receptor source: a man aged 18-30 years who received the YFV17D yellow fever vaccine.

The rearrangement joins TRBV27 to TRBJ1-2, with 8 bases that match TRBD1. Unmatched junction bases numbered 14, after V lost 6 bases and J lost 5 bases. The germline V gene has CDR1 MNHEY and CDR2 SMNVEV (reference sequence). There are 16 residues in the CDR3. The CDR3 spells CASSHRDRTRPYGYTF. The CDR3 DNA sequence: TGTGCCAGCAGCCACCGGGACAGGACTCGTCCGTATGGCTACACCTTC.

This clonotype was observed a few times. This chain links TRBV29-1 with TRBJ1-1, with a weak D call TRBD1 (5 bases). V gave up 7 bases and J gave up 1 base, with 16 bases separating them. Germline V gene data show CDR1 as SQVTM and CDR2 as ANQGSEA. CDR3 size: 14 residues. DNA of the CDR3: TGCAGCGCCCAGGGTCTTCCGGGGAACACTGAAGCTTTCTTT. This codes for CSAQGLPGNTEAFF.

The V gene is TRBV20-1, the J gene TRBJ2-7, with 8 bases aligning to TRBD1. J was trimmed by 2 bases and V by 5 bases; bases with no gene match: 8. Germline assignment: CDR1 DFQATT and CDR2 SNEGSKA (reference sequence). The CDR3 spans 14 residues. CDR3 amino acids: CSAGGQVPPYEQYV. CDR3 sequence (DNA): TGCAGTGCTGGGGGACAGGTCCCTCCCTACGAGCAGTACGTC.